The clone carrying this T cell receptor (beta chain) was picked up many times. Its antigen is as yet unknown. This specimen belongs to a study of spatial heterogeneity in lung cancer. Time point here: sample taken at primary tumor resection. Whole RNA was taken from tumor, nontumor lung or frozen PBMC; it was then sequenced unsorted. Broader study findings: Blood showed ubiquitous tumor TCRs more often at resection than at routine follow-up.

TCRdb fed the 5' RACE reads into MiXCR, producing one record per CDR3 protein. Of about 38,000 distinct CDR3 sequences in the sample, under 6.5% were seen once. The TCR comes from a male donor with early-stage non-small cell lung cancer. This specimen consisted of PBMCs, obtained at surgery.

The CDR3 sequence is CAISEEGTGAEQYF. CDR3 coding DNA: TGTGCCATCAGTGAGGAGGGCACAGGCGCCGAGCAGTACTTC. This sequence joins TRBV10-3 and TRBJ2-7, with D perhaps matching TRBD1 or TRBD2 (5 bases each). Germline V CDR1 and CDR2: ENHRY, SYGVKD. The V and J ends lost 2 bases and 6 bases respectively, with 14 bases between them. This CDR3 spans 14 amino acids.